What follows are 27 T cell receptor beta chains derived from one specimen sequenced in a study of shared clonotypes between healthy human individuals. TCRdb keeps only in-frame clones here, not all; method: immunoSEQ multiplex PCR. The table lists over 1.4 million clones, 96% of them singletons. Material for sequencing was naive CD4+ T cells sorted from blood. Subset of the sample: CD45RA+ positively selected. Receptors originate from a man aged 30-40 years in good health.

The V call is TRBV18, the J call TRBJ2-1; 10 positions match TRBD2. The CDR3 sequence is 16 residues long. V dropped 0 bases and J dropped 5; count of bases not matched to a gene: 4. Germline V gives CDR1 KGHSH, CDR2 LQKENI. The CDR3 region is CASSPPFSGRHNEQFF. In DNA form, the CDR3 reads TGTGCCAGCTCACCACCGTTTAGCGGGAGGCACAATGAGCAGTTCTTC.

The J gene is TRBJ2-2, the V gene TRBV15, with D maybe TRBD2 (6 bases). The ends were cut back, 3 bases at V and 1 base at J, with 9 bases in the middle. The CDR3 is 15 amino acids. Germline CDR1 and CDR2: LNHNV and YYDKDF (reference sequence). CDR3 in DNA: TGTGCCACCAGCAGCGGGACTCTGAACACCGGGGAGCTGTTTTTT. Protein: CATSSGTLNTGELFF.

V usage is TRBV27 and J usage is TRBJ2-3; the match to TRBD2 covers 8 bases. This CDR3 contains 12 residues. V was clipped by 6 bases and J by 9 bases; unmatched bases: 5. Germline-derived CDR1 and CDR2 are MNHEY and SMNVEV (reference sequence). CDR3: CASSLTSGTQYF. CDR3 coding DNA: TGTGCCAGCAGCCTAACTAGCGGAACGCAGTATTTT.

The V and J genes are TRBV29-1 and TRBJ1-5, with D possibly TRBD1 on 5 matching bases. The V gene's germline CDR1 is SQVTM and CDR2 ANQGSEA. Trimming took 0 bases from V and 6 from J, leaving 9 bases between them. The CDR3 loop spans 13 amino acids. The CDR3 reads CSVEEGDGQPQHF. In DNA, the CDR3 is TGCAGCGTTGAAGAGGGGGACGGTCAGCCCCAGCATTTT. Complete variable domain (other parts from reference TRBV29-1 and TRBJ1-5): SAVISQKPSRDICQRGTSLTIQCQVDSQVTMMFWYRQQPGQSLTLIATANQGSEATYESGFVIDKFPISRPNLTFSTLTVSNMSPEDSSIYLCSVEEGDGQPQHFGDGTRLSIL.

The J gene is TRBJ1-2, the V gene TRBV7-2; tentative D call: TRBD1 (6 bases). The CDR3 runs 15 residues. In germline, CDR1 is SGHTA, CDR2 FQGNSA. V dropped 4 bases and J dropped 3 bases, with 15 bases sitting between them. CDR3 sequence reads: CASSSRGGAYYGYTF. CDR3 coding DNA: TGTGCCAGCAGCTCGAGGGGGGGAGCATACTATGGCTACACCTTC.

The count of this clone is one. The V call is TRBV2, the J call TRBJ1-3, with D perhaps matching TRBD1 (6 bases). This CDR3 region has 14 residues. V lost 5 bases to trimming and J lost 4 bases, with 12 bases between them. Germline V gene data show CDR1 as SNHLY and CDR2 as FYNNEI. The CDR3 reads CASSTGTTGNTIYF. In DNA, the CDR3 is TGTGCCAGCAGTACCGGGACAACCGGAAACACCATATATTTT.

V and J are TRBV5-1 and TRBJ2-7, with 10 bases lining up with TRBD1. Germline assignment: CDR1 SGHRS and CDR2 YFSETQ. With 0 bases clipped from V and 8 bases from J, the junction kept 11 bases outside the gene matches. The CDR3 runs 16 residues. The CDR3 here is CASSLGGLPGQGKQYF. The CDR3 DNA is TGCGCCAGCAGCTTGGGGGGGCTTCCGGGACAGGGGAAGCAGTACTTC. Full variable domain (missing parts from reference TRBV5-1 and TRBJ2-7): KAGVTQTPRYLIKTRGQQVTLSCSPISGHRSVSWYQQTPGQGLQFLFEYFSETQRNKGNFPGRFSGRQFSNSRSEMNVSTLELGDSALYLCASSLGGLPGQGKQYFGPGTRLTVT.

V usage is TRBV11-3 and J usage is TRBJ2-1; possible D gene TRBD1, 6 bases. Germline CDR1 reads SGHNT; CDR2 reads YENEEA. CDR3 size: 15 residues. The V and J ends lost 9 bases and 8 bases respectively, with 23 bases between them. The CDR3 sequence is CASQVWTAPRDEQFF. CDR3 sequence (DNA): TGTGCCAGTCAAGTCTGGACAGCACCCAGGGATGAGCAGTTCTTC.

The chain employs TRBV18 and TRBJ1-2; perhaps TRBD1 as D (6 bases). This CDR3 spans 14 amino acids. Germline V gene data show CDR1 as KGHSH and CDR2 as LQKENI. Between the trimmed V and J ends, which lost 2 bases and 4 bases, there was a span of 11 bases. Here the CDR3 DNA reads TGTGCCAGCTCACCAGGGGGGCTCTTCTATGGCTACACCTTC. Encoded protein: CASSPGGLFYGYTF.

The CDR3, as DNA: TGCGCCAGCAGCCCAAGACTAGCGGGGGAACAAGAGACCCAGTACTTC. Protein sequence: CASSPRLAGEQETQYF. The chain has TRBV4-3 and TRBJ2-5; 12 bases align to TRBD2. V lost 4 bases and J lost 2; bases outside the gene matches: 5. CDR1 and CDR2 (germline): LGHNA, YSLEER. This CDR3 region has 16 residues.

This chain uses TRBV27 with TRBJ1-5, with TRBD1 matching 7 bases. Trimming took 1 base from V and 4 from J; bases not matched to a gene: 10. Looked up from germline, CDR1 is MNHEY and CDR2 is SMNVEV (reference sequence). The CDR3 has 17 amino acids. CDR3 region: CASSLYGQVLGNQPQHF. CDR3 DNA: TGTGCCAGCAGTTTATACGGACAGGTTCTCGGTAATCAGCCCCAGCATTTT.

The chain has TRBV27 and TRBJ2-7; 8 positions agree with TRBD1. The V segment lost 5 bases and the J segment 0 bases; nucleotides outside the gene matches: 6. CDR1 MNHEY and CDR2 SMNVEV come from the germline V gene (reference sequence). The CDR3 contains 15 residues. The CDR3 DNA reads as TGTGCCAGCAGTGCATGGGACAGGAGCTCCTACGAGCAGTACTTC. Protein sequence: CASSAWDRSSYEQYF.

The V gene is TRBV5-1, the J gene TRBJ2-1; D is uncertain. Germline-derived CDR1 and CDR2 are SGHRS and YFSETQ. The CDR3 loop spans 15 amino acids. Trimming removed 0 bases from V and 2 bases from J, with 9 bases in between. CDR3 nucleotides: TGCGCCAGCAGCTTGGGCAGAGAGGCCTACAATGAGCAGTTCTTC. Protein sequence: CASSLGREAYNEQFF.

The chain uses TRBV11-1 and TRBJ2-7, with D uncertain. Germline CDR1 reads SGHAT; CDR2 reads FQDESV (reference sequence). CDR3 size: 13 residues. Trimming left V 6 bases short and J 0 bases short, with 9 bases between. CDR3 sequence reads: CASSHRGSYEQYF. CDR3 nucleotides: TGTGCCAGCAGTCATAGAGGCTCCTACGAGCAGTACTTC.

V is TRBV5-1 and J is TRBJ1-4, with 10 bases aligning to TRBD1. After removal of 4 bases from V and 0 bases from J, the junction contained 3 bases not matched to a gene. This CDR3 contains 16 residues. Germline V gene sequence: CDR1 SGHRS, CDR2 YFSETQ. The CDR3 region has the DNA TGCGCCAGCAGCACTGGACAGGGGGCAACTAATGAAAAACTGTTTTTT. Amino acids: CASSTGQGATNEKLFF.

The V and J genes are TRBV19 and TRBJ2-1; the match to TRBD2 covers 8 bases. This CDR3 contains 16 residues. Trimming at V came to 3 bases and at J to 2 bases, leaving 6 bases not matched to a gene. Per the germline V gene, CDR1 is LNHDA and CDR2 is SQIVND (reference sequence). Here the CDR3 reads CASSILSGGTYNEQFF. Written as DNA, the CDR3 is TGTGCCAGTAGTATTTTGAGCGGGGGCACCTACAATGAGCAGTTCTTC.

This chain's CDR3 is CASRSTTMVGYTF. In DNA form, the CDR3 reads TGTGCCAGCAGGTCGACCACTATGGTTGGCTACACCTTC. This rearrangement joins TRBV6-1 to TRBJ1-2; D gene ambiguous. Trimming took off 6 bases at V and 7 bases at J, with 15 bases between the two ends. Per the germline V gene, CDR1 is MNHNS and CDR2 is SASEGT. CDR3 length: 13 residues.

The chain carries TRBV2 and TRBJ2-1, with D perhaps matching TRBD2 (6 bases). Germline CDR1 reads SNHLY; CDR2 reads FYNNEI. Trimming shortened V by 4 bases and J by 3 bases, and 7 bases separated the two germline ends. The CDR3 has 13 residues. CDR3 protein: CASSGGVYNEQFF. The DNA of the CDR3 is TGTGCCAGCAGTGGGGGGGTCTACAATGAGCAGTTCTTC. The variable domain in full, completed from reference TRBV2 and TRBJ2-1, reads EPEVTQTPSHQVTQMGQEVILRCVPISNHLYFYWYRQILGQKVEFLVSFYNNEISEKSEIFDDQFSVERPDGSNFTLKIRSTKLEDSAMYFCASSGGVYNEQFFGPGTRLTVL.

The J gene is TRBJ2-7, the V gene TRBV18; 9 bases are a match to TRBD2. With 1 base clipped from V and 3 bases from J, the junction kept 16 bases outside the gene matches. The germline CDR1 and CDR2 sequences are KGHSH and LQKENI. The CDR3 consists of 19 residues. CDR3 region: CASSPLRQGMGLANYEQYF. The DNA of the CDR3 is TGTGCCAGCTCACCACTCCGACAGGGAATGGGACTAGCAAACTACGAGCAGTACTTC.

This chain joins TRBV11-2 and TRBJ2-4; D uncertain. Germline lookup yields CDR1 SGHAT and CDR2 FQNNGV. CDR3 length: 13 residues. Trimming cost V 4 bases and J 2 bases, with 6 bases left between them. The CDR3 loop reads CASSSSTKNIQYF. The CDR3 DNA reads TGTGCCAGCAGCTCCTCCACCAAAAACATTCAGTACTTC. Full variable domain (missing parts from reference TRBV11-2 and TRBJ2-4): EAGVAQSPRYKIIEKRQSVAFWCNPISGHATLYWYQQILGQGPKLLIQFQNNGVVDDSQLPKDRFSAERLKGVDSTLKIQPAKLEDSAVYLCASSSSTKNIQYFGAGTRLSVL.

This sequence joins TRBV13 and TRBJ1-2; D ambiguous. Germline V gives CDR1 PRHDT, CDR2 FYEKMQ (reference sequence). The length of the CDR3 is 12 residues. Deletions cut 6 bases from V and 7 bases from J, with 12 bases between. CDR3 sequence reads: CASSQMARGYTF. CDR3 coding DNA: TGTGCCAGCAGTCAAATGGCGCGTGGCTACACCTTC.

Written as DNA, the CDR3 is TGCGCCAGCAGCGGATACCGGGACCAAGTCTATGGCTACACCTTC. Translating gives CASSGYRDQVYGYTF. The rearrangement joins TRBV5-1 to TRBJ1-2; possibly TRBD1 for D (5 bases). CDR3 length: 15 residues. V dropped 4 bases and J dropped 4 bases, with 17 bases sitting between them. Germline CDR1 and CDR2: SGHRS and YFSETQ.

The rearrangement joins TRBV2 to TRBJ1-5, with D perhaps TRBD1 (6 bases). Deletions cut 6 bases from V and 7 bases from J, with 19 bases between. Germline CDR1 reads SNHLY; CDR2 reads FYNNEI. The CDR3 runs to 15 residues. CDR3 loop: CASRAAGARGQPQHF. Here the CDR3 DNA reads TGTGCCAGCAGGGCCGCAGGGGCGCGGGGACAGCCCCAGCATTTT.

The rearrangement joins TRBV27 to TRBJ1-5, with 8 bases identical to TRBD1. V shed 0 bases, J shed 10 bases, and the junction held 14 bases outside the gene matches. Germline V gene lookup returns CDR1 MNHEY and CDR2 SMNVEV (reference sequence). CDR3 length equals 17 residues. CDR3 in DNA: TGTGCCAGCAGTTTATCGATCCCGGACAGGGCCCAAGCTCCCCAGCATTTT. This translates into CASSLSIPDRAQAPQHF.

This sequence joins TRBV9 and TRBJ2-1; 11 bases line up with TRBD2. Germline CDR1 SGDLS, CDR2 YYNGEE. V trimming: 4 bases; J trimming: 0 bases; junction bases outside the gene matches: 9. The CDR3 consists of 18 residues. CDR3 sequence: CASSTGTSGYSSYNEQFF. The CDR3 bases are TGTGCCAGCAGCACTGGGACTAGCGGATATAGCTCCTACAATGAGCAGTTCTTC.

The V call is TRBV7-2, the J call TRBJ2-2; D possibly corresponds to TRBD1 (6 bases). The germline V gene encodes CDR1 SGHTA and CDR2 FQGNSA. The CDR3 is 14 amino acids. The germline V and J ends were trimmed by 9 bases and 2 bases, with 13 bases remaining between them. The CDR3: CARAGTTNTGELFF. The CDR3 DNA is TGTGCCAGAGCCGGGACAACAAACACCGGGGAGCTGTTTTTT.

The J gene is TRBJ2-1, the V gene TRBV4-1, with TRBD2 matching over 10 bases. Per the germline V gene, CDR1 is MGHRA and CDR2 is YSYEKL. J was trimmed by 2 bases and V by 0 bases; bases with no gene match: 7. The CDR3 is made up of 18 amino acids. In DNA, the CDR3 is TGCGCCAGCAGCCAAGATCGAGCGGGAGGGGCGACCTACAATGAGCAGTTCTTC. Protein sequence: CASSQDRAGGATYNEQFF.